This is a list of T cell receptor beta chains from one sample in a study of T cell responses to AZD1222 COVID-19 vaccine. The assay was immunoSEQ multiplex PCR, and TCRdb's table has in-frame clones only and misses some. The sample records 70,000 to 90,000 clones, 90% being singletons. The sequencing used peripheral blood, collected on day 0 of AZD1222 vaccination. The receptors were gathered from an adult in good health. The CDR3 runs from the conserved cysteine through the conserved F or W. D genes are given only for firm matches. Not every row has a clone size; where given, it reads once, few, many or a size class.

D gene | J gene | clone size | V gene | CDR3 protein | CDR3 DNA
- | TRBJ1-1 | - | TRBV19 | CASIGVGHPSTEAFF | TGTGCCAGTATCGGGGTCGGACACCCGAGTACTGAAGCTTTCTTT
- | TRBJ1-2 | - | TRBV2 | CASSVAGWGYTF | TGTGCCAGCAGTGTTGCAGGGTGGGGCTACACCTTC
- | TRBJ2-7 | - | TRBV28 | CASSQGHTYEQYF | TGTGCCAGCAGCCAAGGACATACCTACGAGCAGTACTTC
- | TRBJ1-5 | - | TRBV19 | CASSISNQPQHF | TGTGCCAGTAGTATTTCAAATCAGCCCCAGCATTTT
TRBD2 | TRBJ2-6 | - | TRBV28 | CASRPGTSGRVGANVLTF | TGTGCCAGCAGGCCCGGGACTAGCGGGAGGGTAGGGGCCAACGTCCTGACTTTC
- | TRBJ2-7 | - | TRBV7-9 | CASSLGAEQYF | TGTGCCAGCAGCTTAGGGGCGGAGCAGTACTTC
- | TRBJ1-1 | - | TRBV21-1 | CAILLRDTEAFF | TGTGCCATCCTTCTCCGGGACACTGAAGCTTTCTTT
TRBD1 | TRBJ2-3 | - | TRBV24-1 | CATSPTGGATDTQYF | TGTGCCACCAGTCCGACAGGGGGGGCTACAGATACGCAGTATTTT
TRBD1 | TRBJ1-1 | - | TRBV5-1 | CASSWDRNQAFF | TGCGCCAGCAGCTGGGACAGGAATCAAGCTTTCTTT
TRBD1 | TRBJ2-3 | - | TRBV14 | CASSQLGRDRAPDTQYF | TGTGCCAGCAGCCAACTTGGACGGGACAGAGCACCAGATACGCAGTATTTT
- | TRBJ2-3 | - | TRBV10-2 | CASSEGSSSRDTQYF | TGCGCCAGCAGTGAAGGTAGCTCGAGCCGGGATACGCAGTATTTT
- | TRBJ1-5 | - | TRBV19 | CASTPTGRSNQPQHF | TGTGCCAGTACCCCTACAGGGCGCAGCAATCAGCCCCAGCATTTT
- | TRBJ2-6 | once | TRBV30 | CAWSQGGANVLTF | TGTGCCTGGAGTCAAGGGGGGGCCAACGTCCTGACTTTC
TRBD2 | TRBJ2-1 | - | TRBV28 | CASSLIILAGADEQFF | TGTGCCAGCAGTTTAATTATCCTAGCGGGAGCGGATGAGCAGTTCTTC
- | TRBJ1-2 | once | TRBV6-1 | CASSERRGDLGYTF | TGTGCCAGCAGTGAAAGGAGAGGCGATTTGGGCTACACCTTC